This T cell receptor (beta chain) emerged from a study of regulatory T cells in long-lasting Graves disease. Study results and caveats: Authors noted too few samples as a limitation. TRBV28, TRBJ1-2 and TRBJ2-5 were segments that persistent disease favored.

For TCR beta, libraries came from iRepertoire HTBI primers and Arm-PCR of CDR3 regions. As processed by the authors: Identified across the samples were 62 TRBV segments and roughly 13 TRBJ segments. TCRdb processed the multiplex PCR reads anew with MiXCR; each CDR3 protein has one entry. The V and J calls were not made by the authors but by TCRdb's processing. The repertoire has over 450,000 distinct CDR3 sequences, more than 10% of them found once; the top ten carry around 10%. The length of the CDR3 is 14 residues. Losses at the gene ends were 4 bases for V and 6 bases for J; bases not matched to a gene: 7. Germline loops: CDR1 SNHLY, CDR2 FYNNEI. Described time point: newly diagnosed GD, antithyroid drugs for less than 3 months. There was RNA extracted from PBMCs, and the TCR library was made from it. The table lists this clonotype with many counts. The antigen remains unidentified. The same data also contributed to another study, on T cells in Graves' hyperthyroidism and ophthalmopathy.

The receptor was isolated from a woman under 40 with Graves disease. The chain employs TRBV2 and TRBJ2-3, with TRBD2 matching over 7 bases. The sequences come from peripheral blood mononuclear cells (PBMCs), collected at new diagnosis, from a patient treated with antithyroid drugs. The DNA of the CDR3 is TGTGCCAGCAGTGTCCTAGCGGCCACGGATACGCAGTATTTT. Translation gives CASSVLAATDTQYF. Full variable domain (missing parts from reference TRBV2 and TRBJ2-3): EPEVTQTPSHQVTQMGQEVILRCVPISNHLYFYWYRQILGQKVEFLVSFYNNEISEKSEIFDDQFSVERPDGSNFTLKIRSTKLEDSAMYFCASSVLAATDTQYFGPGTRLTVL.